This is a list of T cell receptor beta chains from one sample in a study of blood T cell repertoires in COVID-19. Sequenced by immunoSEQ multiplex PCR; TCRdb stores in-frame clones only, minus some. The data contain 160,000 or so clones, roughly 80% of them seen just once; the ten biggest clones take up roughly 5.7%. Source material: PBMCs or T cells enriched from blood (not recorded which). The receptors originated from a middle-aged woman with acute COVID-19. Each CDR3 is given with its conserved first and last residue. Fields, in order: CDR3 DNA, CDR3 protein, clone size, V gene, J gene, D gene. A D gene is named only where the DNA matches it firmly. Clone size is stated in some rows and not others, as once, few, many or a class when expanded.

CDR3 DNA: TGTGCCAGCAGTGTCTCAGTTCTAAGAGGGTATGAAGCTTTCTTT
CDR3 protein: CASSVSVLRGYEAFF
clone size: -
V gene: TRBV27
J gene: TRBJ1-1
D gene: -

CDR3 DNA: TGTGCCACCAGCAGGGGACTAGCGGGGTCCCCCTACGAGCAGTACTTC
CDR3 protein: CATSRGLAGSPYEQYF
clone size: -
V gene: TRBV15
J gene: TRBJ2-7
D gene: TRBD2

CDR3 DNA: TGTGCCAGCAGCTCCCGAACAGGGGTGCCCCCGGAGCAGTACTTC
CDR3 protein: CASSSRTGVPPEQYF
clone size: -
V gene: TRBV12-1
J gene: TRBJ2-7
D gene: -

CDR3 DNA: TGCGCCAGCAGCTTTTCCGGGGAGGGCGAGCAGTACTTC
CDR3 protein: CASSFSGEGEQYF
clone size: -
V gene: TRBV5-1
J gene: TRBJ2-7
D gene: TRBD2

CDR3 DNA: TGTGCCAGTAGTACGGCGGTGAACTATGGCTACACCTTC
CDR3 protein: CASSTAVNYGYTF
clone size: few
V gene: TRBV19
J gene: TRBJ1-2
D gene: -

CDR3 DNA: TGTGCCAGCAGCCAAGAAGGCGCGGTCAATGAAAAACTGTTTTTT
CDR3 protein: CASSQEGAVNEKLFF
clone size: -
V gene: TRBV4-2
J gene: TRBJ1-4
D gene: -

CDR3 DNA: TGTGCCAGTAGTCCAGGCCGGAAACTTTATGGCTACACCTTC
CDR3 protein: CASSPGRKLYGYTF
clone size: -
V gene: TRBV19
J gene: TRBJ1-2
D gene: -

CDR3 DNA: TGCGCCAGCCGAGGACTAGTTAGCACAGATACGCAGTATTTT
CDR3 protein: CASRGLVSTDTQYF
clone size: -
V gene: TRBV4-1
J gene: TRBJ2-3
D gene: TRBD2

CDR3 DNA: TGTGCCATCAGCCCCGGGACAGGGGGTACAGATACGCAGTATTTT
CDR3 protein: CAISPGTGGTDTQYF
clone size: -
V gene: TRBV10-3
J gene: TRBJ2-3
D gene: TRBD1

CDR3 DNA: TGTGCCAGTAGTATAACGGCCAGCGGGAGCGCTACGCAGTATTTT
CDR3 protein: CASSITASGSATQYF
clone size: once
V gene: TRBV19
J gene: TRBJ2-3
D gene: TRBD2

CDR3 DNA: TGTGCCAGCAGCTTAGAGGGGACTACTGAAGCTTTCTTT
CDR3 protein: CASSLEGTTEAFF
clone size: -
V gene: TRBV7-9
J gene: TRBJ1-1
D gene: -

CDR3 DNA: TGTGCCAGCAGCTCGCGGCAGGGGGCCACTGAAGCTTTCTTT
CDR3 protein: CASSSRQGATEAFF
clone size: -
V gene: TRBV5-6
J gene: TRBJ1-1
D gene: TRBD1

CDR3 DNA: TGTGCCAGCAGTTTATTGGGTAGCGGGGCCTTACAAGAGACCCAGTACTTC
CDR3 protein: CASSLLGSGALQETQYF
clone size: -
V gene: TRBV27
J gene: TRBJ2-5
D gene: TRBD2

CDR3 DNA: TGTGCCTCCTCGACAGGGGTTGATGGCTACACCTTC
CDR3 protein: CASSTGVDGYTF
clone size: -
V gene: TRBV24-1
J gene: TRBJ1-2
D gene: TRBD1

CDR3 DNA: TGCGCCAGCAGCCGAGGCGACAGCGAGGGGGCTGAAGCTTTCTTT
CDR3 protein: CASSRGDSEGAEAFF
clone size: -
V gene: TRBV5-1
J gene: TRBJ1-1
D gene: -

CDR3 DNA: TGTGCCAGTAGTTCCCCGAGAGCGACGACGAACACCGGGGAGCTGTTTTTT
CDR3 protein: CASSSPRATTNTGELFF
clone size: -
V gene: TRBV19
J gene: TRBJ2-2
D gene: -

CDR3 DNA: TGTGCCACCAGTGACCCCCTAGCGGGAGGTTACAATGAGCAGTTCTTC
CDR3 protein: CATSDPLAGGYNEQFF
clone size: -
V gene: TRBV24-1
J gene: TRBJ2-1
D gene: TRBD2

CDR3 DNA: TGTGCCAGCAGCTTGGCCTTGCGGGAGCCTGGGACAGATACGCAGTATTTT
CDR3 protein: CASSLALREPGTDTQYF
clone size: once
V gene: TRBV5-4
J gene: TRBJ2-3
D gene: TRBD2

CDR3 DNA: TGCAGCGTTGCGCGGGAACAGGGGGCGTTTGGCTACACCTTC
CDR3 protein: CSVAREQGAFGYTF
clone size: -
V gene: TRBV29-1
J gene: TRBJ1-2
D gene: TRBD1

CDR3 DNA: TGTGCCAGTAGTTTAGGGCATAGCAATCAGCCCCAGCATTTT
CDR3 protein: CASSLGHSNQPQHF
clone size: -
V gene: TRBV19
J gene: TRBJ1-5
D gene: -

CDR3 DNA: TGTGCCAGCAGCCAAGAACCTAGCGGGAGGCCGACGAACACCGGGGAGCTGTTTTTT
CDR3 protein: CASSQEPSGRPTNTGELFF
clone size: -
V gene: TRBV4-2
J gene: TRBJ2-2
D gene: TRBD2

CDR3 DNA: TGCGCCAGCAGCTTGGTGACAGGACTTAACTATGGCTACACCTTC
CDR3 protein: CASSLVTGLNYGYTF
clone size: -
V gene: TRBV5-1
J gene: TRBJ1-2
D gene: -

CDR3 DNA: TGCGCCAGCAGCCCCACTGCAGGGTCCTACGAGCAGTACTTC
CDR3 protein: CASSPTAGSYEQYF
clone size: once
V gene: TRBV5-1
J gene: TRBJ2-7
D gene: -

CDR3 DNA: TGTGCCAGCGTCCGACAGGGCACAGATACGCAGTATTTT
CDR3 protein: CASVRQGTDTQYF
clone size: once
V gene: TRBV28
J gene: TRBJ2-3
D gene: -

CDR3 DNA: TGTGCCAGCTCCGGGGGACAAGAGACCCAGTACTTC
CDR3 protein: CASSGGQETQYF
clone size: -
V gene: TRBV3-1/TRBV3-2
J gene: TRBJ2-5
D gene: -

CDR3 DNA: TGCGCCAGCAGCCAAGAAGGACTAAACAATGAGCAGTTCTTC
CDR3 protein: CASSQEGLNNEQFF
clone size: -
V gene: TRBV4-1
J gene: TRBJ2-1
D gene: -

CDR3 DNA: TGCGCCAGCGGTTCACCGACAGGGGGTAACTATGGCTACACCTTC
CDR3 protein: CASGSPTGGNYGYTF
clone size: -
V gene: TRBV5-1
J gene: TRBJ1-2
D gene: TRBD1

CDR3 DNA: TGTGCCAGCCGTTGGGAGGAGAGCACCGGGGAGCTGTTTTTT
CDR3 protein: CASRWEESTGELFF
clone size: -
V gene: TRBV6-5
J gene: TRBJ2-2
D gene: -

CDR3 DNA: TGTGCCAGCAGTACAGGGGGATTTCGGGAGACCCAGTACTTC
CDR3 protein: CASSTGGFRETQYF
clone size: -
V gene: TRBV9
J gene: TRBJ2-5
D gene: TRBD1

CDR3 DNA: TGTGCCAGCAGTTTAGGGCGACTAGAAAAGTTCTTC
CDR3 protein: CASSLGRLEKFF
clone size: few
V gene: TRBV12-3/TRBV12-4
J gene: TRBJ2-1
D gene: -

CDR3 DNA: TGTGCCAGCAGCTTAGATGTTGGGGGCGGAGATACGCAGTATTTT
CDR3 protein: CASSLDVGGGDTQYF
clone size: once
V gene: TRBV7-2
J gene: TRBJ2-3
D gene: -

CDR3 DNA: TGTGCCAGCAGCTGGGCCGCAGGGTCTAACACTGAAGCTTTCTTT
CDR3 protein: CASSWAAGSNTEAFF
clone size: -
V gene: TRBV27
J gene: TRBJ1-1
D gene: -

CDR3 DNA: TGCGCCAGCAGCTTAAGCTCACGGGGGAACACTGAAGCTTTCTTT
CDR3 protein: CASSLSSRGNTEAFF
clone size: once
V gene: TRBV5-1
J gene: TRBJ1-1
D gene: -

CDR3 DNA: TGTGCCAGCAGCTTGGGCGGGTTCGGCACAGATACGCAGTATTTT
CDR3 protein: CASSLGGFGTDTQYF
clone size: -
V gene: TRBV7-9
J gene: TRBJ2-3
D gene: -

CDR3 DNA: TGCGCCAGCAGCCAAGATGGTACTAGCGGGAGAACAGATACGCAGTATTTT
CDR3 protein: CASSQDGTSGRTDTQYF
clone size: -
V gene: TRBV4-1
J gene: TRBJ2-3
D gene: TRBD2

CDR3 DNA: TGTGCCAGCAGCTCCCCGGCAGGGTTTGGCTACACCTTC
CDR3 protein: CASSSPAGFGYTF
clone size: -
V gene: TRBV27
J gene: TRBJ1-2
D gene: -

CDR3 DNA: TGTGCCAGCAGCTTAGAAAGGGGTAACACTGAAGCTTTCTTT
CDR3 protein: CASSLERGNTEAFF
clone size: -
V gene: TRBV7-9
J gene: TRBJ1-1
D gene: -

CDR3 DNA: TGTGCCAGCAGCAAAGGACTAGCGGACGGCTACGAGCAGTACTTC
CDR3 protein: CASSKGLADGYEQYF
clone size: few
V gene: TRBV6-5
J gene: TRBJ2-7
D gene: TRBD2

CDR3 DNA: TGTGCCAGCAGCGCCGGGACTAGGGCCGCTGAGCAGTTCTTC
CDR3 protein: CASSAGTRAAEQFF
clone size: -
V gene: TRBV7-6
J gene: TRBJ2-1
D gene: TRBD2

CDR3 DNA: TGTGCCAGCTCACCAGGAGGGGAGAACACCATATATTTT
CDR3 protein: CASSPGGENTIYF
clone size: -
V gene: TRBV18
J gene: TRBJ1-3
D gene: -

CDR3 DNA: TGTGCCAGCAGCCAAGTGGCTGGGACAGGGGGCCAAAACACCATATATTTT
CDR3 protein: CASSQVAGTGGQNTIYF
clone size: -
V gene: TRBV3-1/TRBV3-2
J gene: TRBJ1-3
D gene: TRBD1

CDR3 DNA: TGTGCCAGCAGCCAAGCGGGACAGGGAAGGGAGACCCAGTACTTC
CDR3 protein: CASSQAGQGRETQYF
clone size: -
V gene: TRBV3-1/TRBV3-2
J gene: TRBJ2-5
D gene: TRBD1

CDR3 DNA: TGTGCCAGCAGCTCGAGCGGGGACTATGGCTACACCTTC
CDR3 protein: CASSSSGDYGYTF
clone size: -
V gene: TRBV13
J gene: TRBJ1-2
D gene: -

CDR3 DNA: TGTGCCAGCACTGCAGGGGGTAATCCTGAAGCTTTCTTT
CDR3 protein: CASTAGGNPEAFF
clone size: -
V gene: TRBV28
J gene: TRBJ1-1
D gene: TRBD1

CDR3 DNA: TGTGCCAGCAGTTACATCCAGGGGGGTGGCAATCAGCCCCAGCATTTT
CDR3 protein: CASSYIQGGGNQPQHF
clone size: -
V gene: TRBV6-6
J gene: TRBJ1-5
D gene: TRBD1

CDR3 DNA: TGTGCCAGCAGTGAAGGCGGGCAGGGGGGCACTGAAGCTTTCTTT
CDR3 protein: CASSEGGQGGTEAFF
clone size: -
V gene: TRBV2
J gene: TRBJ1-1
D gene: TRBD1

CDR3 DNA: TGTGCCAGCAGCTTAGTGGCCAGGGCCCAAGAGACCCAGTACTTC
CDR3 protein: CASSLVARAQETQYF
clone size: -
V gene: TRBV7-2
J gene: TRBJ2-5
D gene: -

CDR3 DNA: TGTGCCAGCAGCTTACCGTTTAGGCTAGCGGGAGTTTTGGATACGCAGTATTTT
CDR3 protein: CASSLPFRLAGVLDTQYF
clone size: -
V gene: TRBV7-9
J gene: TRBJ2-3
D gene: TRBD2

CDR3 DNA: TGTGCCACCAGTGACCCAATGGACAAAGGCAATGAAAAACTGTTTTTT
CDR3 protein: CATSDPMDKGNEKLFF
clone size: once
V gene: TRBV24-1
J gene: TRBJ1-4
D gene: -

CDR3 DNA: TGCGCCAGCAGCCAATTTGCGACAGTCTCCTACGAGCAGTACTTC
CDR3 protein: CASSQFATVSYEQYF
clone size: -
V gene: TRBV4-1
J gene: TRBJ2-7
D gene: -

CDR3 DNA: TGTGCCAGCAGTTCCCCAGACAGGGTCGGGGCAGGCTACACCTTC
CDR3 protein: CASSSPDRVGAGYTF
clone size: -
V gene: TRBV27
J gene: TRBJ1-2
D gene: TRBD1

CDR3 DNA: TGTGCCAGCAGCTTGGTGGCTCCCTCCTATGGCTACACCTTC
CDR3 protein: CASSLVAPSYGYTF
clone size: many
V gene: TRBV5-6
J gene: TRBJ1-2
D gene: -

CDR3 DNA: TGTGCCAGCAGCTTACTAACCGGAGTTTTAAATGAGCAGTTCTTC
CDR3 protein: CASSLLTGVLNEQFF
clone size: -
V gene: TRBV7-2
J gene: TRBJ2-1
D gene: -

CDR3 DNA: TGTGCCAGCAGAGGCGGGTACACTAATGAAAAACTGTTTTTT
CDR3 protein: CASRGGYTNEKLFF
clone size: -
V gene: TRBV6-5
J gene: TRBJ1-4
D gene: -

CDR3 DNA: TGTGCCAGCAGCCTAGCGGGAGTACATGAGCAGTTCTTC
CDR3 protein: CASSLAGVHEQFF
clone size: -
V gene: TRBV2
J gene: TRBJ2-1
D gene: TRBD2

CDR3 DNA: TGTGCCAGCAGCCAGAGACAGGGGGGGTTCGAGACCCAGTACTTC
CDR3 protein: CASSQRQGGFETQYF
clone size: -
V gene: TRBV4-2
J gene: TRBJ2-5
D gene: TRBD1

CDR3 DNA: TGTGCCAGCAGCCAGGGTTATGGCTACACCTTC
CDR3 protein: CASSQGYGYTF
clone size: -
V gene: TRBV6-5
J gene: TRBJ1-2
D gene: -

CDR3 DNA: TGTGCCAGCAGCCCAATGACGGGACTAGCGGAAAATGAGCAGTTCTTC
CDR3 protein: CASSPMTGLAENEQFF
clone size: -
V gene: TRBV11-2
J gene: TRBJ2-1
D gene: TRBD2

CDR3 DNA: TGCAGCGTTGAGGGTAGAGGGCTTAACTATGGCTACACCTTC
CDR3 protein: CSVEGRGLNYGYTF
clone size: -
V gene: TRBV29-1
J gene: TRBJ1-2
D gene: -

CDR3 DNA: TGTGCCAGCAGCTTCGGGGTACAGGGTCTGCTTAGTTCACCCCTCCACTTT
CDR3 protein: CASSFGVQGLLSSPLHF
clone size: -
V gene: TRBV11-2
J gene: TRBJ1-6
D gene: -